The 27 T cell receptor beta chains listed next were all sequenced from one sample in a study of follicular helper T cells after annual influenza vaccination. Time point reported: 2013-2014 season, 7 days after vaccination. Profiling relied on immunoSEQ multiplex PCR, and the TCRdb table lists in-frame clones only, not all of them. The sample lists around 9,300 clones, under 85% occurring once. This specimen consisted of CXCR5+ CD38- circulating T follicular helper cells from blood, obtained 7 days after influenza vaccination. Sample subset: circulating Tfh, non-naive CD4+CXCR5+PD-1+ (ICOS+CD38+ or ICOS-CD38-). The receptors come from an adult who received the influenza vaccine.

CDR3 sequence: CASSLGSGTSEQETQYF. CDR3 in DNA: TGTGCCAGCAGCTTAGGATCCGGGACTAGCGAGCAAGAGACCCAGTACTTC. V and J are TRBV7-9 and TRBJ2-5; TRBD2 agrees at 10 bases. Trimming took 1 base from V and 2 from J; bases not matched to a gene: 7. The CDR3 sequence is 17 residues long. Germline CDR1 SEHNR, CDR2 FQNEAQ (reference sequence).

This clone was seen just once. The chain has TRBV5-1 and TRBJ2-5, with D perhaps matching TRBD1 (5 bases). Germline values: CDR1 SGHRS, CDR2 YFSETQ. V lost 0 bases, J lost 0 bases, and 9 bases lay in between. The CDR3 length is 15 residues. This chain's CDR3 is CASSLVGAYQETQYF. CDR3 DNA: TGCGCCAGCAGCTTGGTAGGGGCGTACCAAGAGACCCAGTACTTC. The entire variable domain, with the rest obtained from reference TRBV5-1 and TRBJ2-5, is as follows: KAGVTQTPRYLIKTRGQQVTLSCSPISGHRSVSWYQQTPGQGLQFLFEYFSETQRNKGNFPGRFSGRQFSNSRSEMNVSTLELGDSALYLCASSLVGAYQETQYFGPGTRLLVL.

The genes are TRBV6-1 and TRBJ1-1; 8 positions agree with TRBD1. Looked up from germline, CDR1 is MNHNS and CDR2 is SASEGT. The ends lost 1 base at V and 3 bases at J; junction bases unmatched: 4. The CDR3 sequence is 15 residues long. CDR3 nucleotides: TGTGCCAGCAGTGAAGACAGGGGGTCGTACACTGAAGCTTTCTTT. Its protein product is CASSEDRGSYTEAFF.

CDR3 coding DNA: TGTGCCAGCAGTTTATTCCCGGGACGTGATAATTCACCCCTCCACTTT. This translates into CASSLFPGRDNSPLHF. The V call is TRBV28, the J call TRBJ1-6; a weak D match, TRBD1 (5 bases). This CDR3 is 16 amino acids long. Germline V gives CDR1 MDHEN, CDR2 SYDVKM. V was clipped by 1 base and J by 5 bases, with 12 bases between them.

Here the CDR3 reads CASNPAGRGSSGANVLTF. As DNA, the CDR3 is TGTGCCAGTAACCCCGCGGGCAGGGGAAGTTCTGGGGCCAACGTCCTGACTTTC. V is TRBV19 and J is TRBJ2-6, with D tentatively TRBD1 (6 bases). V was trimmed by 7 bases and J by 1 base, leaving 20 bases between them. The CDR3 spans 18 residues. CDR1 and CDR2 from the germline V gene are LNHDA and SQIVND (reference sequence).

The rearrangement joins TRBV5-1 to TRBJ1-4, with 7 positions matching TRBD1. CDR1 is SGHRS, CDR2 YFSETQ, per germline. CDR3 length: 14 amino acids. Trimming removed 5 bases from V and 8 bases from J; junction bases left unmatched: 9. For the CDR3, the DNA is TGCGCCAGCAGGGCGGCAGGGGGACAAGAAAAACTGTTTTTT. Its translation: CASRAAGGQEKLFF.

V usage is TRBV5-1 and J usage is TRBJ1-4; D unresolved. Deletions cut 4 bases from V and 0 bases from J, with 10 bases between. The CDR3 is 15 amino acids. The germline CDR1 and CDR2 sequences are SGHRS and YFSETQ. The CDR3 sequence is CASSPHRSTNEKLFF. CDR3 nucleotide sequence: TGCGCCAGCAGCCCGCACAGATCAACTAATGAAAAACTGTTTTTT.

This chain connects TRBV9 to TRBJ2-5, with 10 positions matching TRBD2. V gave up 0 bases and J gave up 5 bases; unmatched junction bases: 7. This CDR3 region has 16 residues. Germline CDR1 reads SGDLS; CDR2 reads YYNGEE. CDR3 residues: CASSVGVAGGRETQYF. The DNA of the CDR3 is TGTGCCAGCAGCGTAGGGGTAGCGGGAGGCCGGGAGACCCAGTACTTC.

The CDR3 sequence: CASFPSGANVLTF. The CDR3 nucleotides read TGTGCCAGCTTTCCCTCTGGGGCCAACGTCCTGACTTTC. This chain joins TRBV6-1 and TRBJ2-6; no firm D call. V lost 8 bases and J 0 bases, leaving 5 bases between the germline ends. In germline, CDR1 is MNHNS, CDR2 SASEGT. This CDR3 has 13 residues.

The chain recombines TRBV10-3 with TRBJ2-5, with 8 bases fitting TRBD1. Germline values: CDR1 ENHRY, CDR2 SYGVKD. V was clipped by 7 bases and J by 3 bases; unmatched bases: 10. This CDR3 is 15 amino acids long. The CDR3 DNA sequence: TGTGCCATCATGGGGGCTGGACAGGGCGAAGAGACCCAGTACTTC. It specifies CAIMGAGQGEETQYF.

The chain is built from TRBV7-2 and TRBJ2-1; D assignment may be TRBD1 or TRBD2 (6 bases each). This CDR3 comprises 14 residues. Trimming pared 2 bases from V and 9 bases from J, leaving 14 bases between. The germline V gene encodes CDR1 SGHTA and CDR2 FQGNSA. The CDR3, as DNA: TGTGCCAGCAGCTTAATGAGGGGGGCGGCTGAGCAGTTCTTC. Its translation: CASSLMRGAAEQFF.

V usage is TRBV25-1 and J usage is TRBJ1-6; D unclear. Looked up from germline, CDR1 is MGHDK and CDR2 is SYGVNS. The CDR3 covers 15 residues. V lost 3 bases and J lost 3, with 9 bases in between. CDR3 protein: CASSDAQNYNSPLHF. For the CDR3, the DNA is TGTGCCAGCAGTGACGCACAGAACTATAATTCACCCCTCCACTTT.

The chain carries TRBV7-9 and TRBJ1-1; D is unclear. The CDR3 sequence is 13 residues long. The V end was cut by 1 base, the J end by 8 bases, with 11 bases between. Germline V gives CDR1 SEHNR, CDR2 FQNEAQ (reference sequence). The CDR3 reads CASSLEARREAFF. The CDR3 nucleotides are TGTGCCAGCAGCTTAGAGGCACGCCGGGAAGCTTTCTTT. Based on the CDR3 plus reference TRBV7-9 and TRBJ1-1, the full variable domain is DTGVSQNPRHKITKRGQNVTFRCDPISEHNRLYWYRQTLGQGPEFLTYFQNEAQLEKSRLLSDRFSAERPKGSFSTLEIQRTEQGDSAMYLCASSLEARREAFFGQGTRLTVV.

The chain carries TRBV28 and TRBJ1-2; TRBD1 agrees at 7 bases. Trimming took 5 bases from V and 4 from J; bases not matched to a gene: 4. Germline values: CDR1 MDHEN, CDR2 SYDVKM. The length of the CDR3 is 13 residues. The CDR3 reads CASSPGQTYGYTF. In nucleotides, the CDR3 is TGTGCCAGCAGTCCGGGACAGACCTATGGCTACACCTTC.

J is TRBJ2-5 and V is TRBV10-3; D possibly corresponds to TRBD2 (5 bases). Germline V gives CDR1 ENHRY, CDR2 SYGVKD. Trimming took 4 bases from V and 5 from J, leaving 11 bases between them. The CDR3 sequence is 13 residues long. The CDR3 region has the DNA TGTGCCATCAGTGGAGGTAGCGCCGAGACCCAGTACTTC. It codes for CAISGGSAETQYF.

The chain employs TRBV28 and TRBJ2-7, with TRBD2 matching 7 bases. This CDR3 has 15 amino acids. The germline CDR1 and CDR2 sequences are MDHEN and SYDVKM. Trimming took 4 bases from V and 0 from J; bases not matched to a gene: 6. In DNA, the CDR3 is TGTGCCAGCAGTTCGCTAGCGGAGCCCTCCTACGAGCAGTACTTC. It yields the protein CASSSLAEPSYEQYF.

The count of this clone is one. J is TRBJ1-3 and V is TRBV28; 9 nucleotides align to TRBD1. The V and J ends lost 1 base and 7 bases, in that order; junction bases with no gene match: 11. This CDR3 has 17 residues. Germline-derived CDR1 and CDR2 are MDHEN and SYDVKM. The CDR3 spells CASSLLRDRVFHNTIYF. CDR3 nucleotides: TGTGCCAGCAGTTTATTGCGGGACAGGGTATTTCACAACACCATATATTTT.

The chain couples TRBV28 to TRBJ2-2; 8 bases agree with TRBD2. The germline gives CDR1 MDHEN, CDR2 SYDVKM. V was pared by 4 bases and J by 1 base, with 2 bases of the junction left unmatched. This CDR3 is 15 amino acids long. The CDR3: CASSSAGVNTGELFF. In DNA, the CDR3 is TGTGCCAGCAGTTCAGCGGGGGTGAACACCGGGGAGCTGTTTTTT.

The genes are TRBV5-1 and TRBJ2-2, with 10 nucleotides matching TRBD1. CDR1 and CDR2 (germline): SGHRS, YFSETQ. The trim removed 6 bases at V and 2 bases at J, leaving 4 bases unmatched. CDR3 length equals 15 residues. The CDR3 loop reads CASTRTGGNTGELFF. The DNA of the CDR3 is TGCGCCAGCACTCGGACAGGGGGTAACACCGGGGAGCTGTTTTTT.

The genes are TRBV28 and TRBJ2-5, with a weak D call TRBD2 (5 bases). This CDR3 is built from 15 residues. Germline V gene sequence: CDR1 MDHEN, CDR2 SYDVKM. V dropped 6 bases and J dropped 5 bases, with 19 bases sitting between them. The DNA of the CDR3 is TGTGCCAGCAGCTTAAAGTTGGGAGATAGTGAGACCCAGTACTTC. This sequence encodes CASSLKLGDSETQYF.

The CDR3 DNA reads TGTGCCAGCAGCGAGGCGGTGGGGATGGCTGGAAACACCATATATTTT. It specifies CASSEAVGMAGNTIYF. The rearrangement uses TRBV9 and TRBJ1-3; the D is unclear. Looked up from germline, CDR1 is SGDLS and CDR2 is YYNGEE. V was clipped by 3 bases and J by 2 bases, with 15 bases between them. CDR3 length: 16 amino acids.

The chain carries TRBV9 and TRBJ2-1; TRBD2 aligns across 7 bases. Germline CDR1 SGDLS, CDR2 YYNGEE. The CDR3 totals 15 residues. Unmatched junction bases numbered 13, after V lost 3 bases and J lost 10 bases. The CDR3 protein is CASSEASGDSGEQFF. The CDR3 coding sequence is TGTGCCAGCAGCGAGGCGAGCGGGGATTCGGGCGAGCAGTTCTTC.

The rearrangement uses TRBV2 and TRBJ1-2; D gene uncertain. The CDR3 consists of 13 residues. Germline loops: CDR1 SNHLY, CDR2 FYNNEI. V gave up 10 bases and J gave up 1 base, with 13 bases separating them. The DNA for the CDR3 is TGTGCCACCCACGCCGGCAGTAACTATGGCTACACCTTC. Translated: CATHAGSNYGYTF.

This chain connects TRBV30 to TRBJ2-2; D gene ambiguous. The CDR3 loop spans 15 amino acids. Deletions cut 1 base from V and 8 bases from J, with 17 bases between. CDR1 and CDR2 from the germline V gene are GTSNPN and SVGIG (reference sequence). The CDR3 nucleotides read TGTGCCTGGAGTGAGTATGGAACCGGATCAGGGGAGCTGTTTTTT. It is translated as CAWSEYGTGSGELFF.

The V call is TRBV25-1, the J call TRBJ2-5, with 12 bases that match TRBD2. CDR1 and CDR2 (germline): MGHDK, SYGVNS. The CDR3 sequence is 18 residues long. With 2 bases clipped from V and 4 bases from J, the junction kept 11 bases outside the gene matches. CDR3 bases: TGTGCCAGCAGTGAACCTAGCGGGAGGGTCACCCAGGGAGAGACCCAGTACTTC. Its protein is CASSEPSGRVTQGETQYF.

The chain links TRBV2 to TRBJ1-2; D is unresolved. There are 13 residues in the CDR3. The germline V gene has CDR1 SNHLY and CDR2 FYNNEI. Trimming removed 8 bases from V and 2 bases from J, with 12 bases in between. The DNA for the CDR3 is TGTGCCAGCGTGATAGGCAGCAACTATGGCTACACCTTC. Translated, it gives CASVIGSNYGYTF.

The J gene is TRBJ2-1, the V gene TRBV5-1, with 7 bases fitting TRBD1. With 0 bases clipped from V and 4 bases from J, the junction kept 4 bases outside the gene matches. The CDR3 covers 15 residues. Germline CDR1 is SGHRS and CDR2 is YFSETQ. The CDR3 sequence is CASSLDADRYNEQFF. The CDR3 nucleotides read TGCGCCAGCAGCTTGGACGCGGACAGGTACAATGAGCAGTTCTTC.